Listed below are T cell receptor beta chains from one sample, sequenced in a study of blood T cell repertoires in COVID-19. Profiling relied on immunoSEQ multiplex PCR, and the TCRdb table lists in-frame clones only, not all of them. The table records some 200,000 clones, roughly 79% of them present only once. Sequenced material: peripheral blood. The source is a human donor with acute or convalescent COVID-19. The donor label of this sample is uncertain. Each CDR3 is given with its conserved first and last residue. D genes are given only for firm matches. Some rows mark clone size as missing; the rest say once, few, many or name a class of expanded clone.

D	V	J	size	DNA	CDR3
.	TRBV19	TRBJ2-1	few	TGTGCCAGTAGTTTAGGGAGCGGACCCTACAATGAGCAGTTCTTC	CASSLGSGPYNEQFF
TRBD1	TRBV7-2	TRBJ2-5	.	TGTGCCAGCAGCTTTTCAGGGGGAGAGACCCAGTACTTC	CASSFSGGETQYF
.	TRBV7-2	TRBJ2-7	.	TGTGCCAGCAGCTTAGTGGGGGGAATCGACGAGCAGTACTTC	CASSLVGGIDEQYF
.	TRBV18	TRBJ1-4	.	TGTGCCAGCTCCCAAAATGGGGGGGCCCTGTATGAAAAACTGTTTTTT	CASSQNGGALYEKLFF
TRBD1	TRBV5-1	TRBJ1-3	.	TGCGCCAGCAGCTTCGCCGGGACAGGGTACGGAAACACCATATATTTT	CASSFAGTGYGNTIYF
TRBD2	TRBV24-1	TRBJ2-1	.	TGTGCCACCAGTGATCGAGCGGGAGGGCTTGATGAGCAGTTCTTC	CATSDRAGGLDEQFF
TRBD2	TRBV6-2/TRBV6-3	TRBJ2-3	.	TGTGCCAGCAGTTACCCGGGACTAGCGGGTCACGATGCGAATACGCAGTATTTT	CASSYPGLAGHDANTQYF
.	TRBV9	TRBJ2-6	once	TGTGCCAGCAGCCCTACAGATGGGGCCAACGTCCTGACTTTC	CASSPTDGANVLTF
.	TRBV18	TRBJ2-3	.	TGTGCCAGCTCACCACCGTGGGCAGGGCGAACGCAGTATTTT	CASSPPWAGRTQYF
TRBD2	TRBV28	TRBJ2-5	.	TGTGCCAGCGGTTCCCCGGGGGGGATCCAAGAGACCCAGTACTTC	CASGSPGGIQETQYF
.	TRBV7-9	TRBJ1-5	once	TGTGCCAGCAGCCGGACAGAGAATCAGCCCCAGCATTTT	CASSRTENQPQHF
TRBD1	TRBV6-8	TRBJ1-1	.	TGTGCCAGCAGTGGACAGGGAGTCTTTTATGAAGCTTTCTTT	CASSGQGVFYEAFF
.	TRBV25-1	TRBJ1-1	.	TGTGCCAGCAGGGACAACAGGGAGTATGGAGCTTTCTTT	CASRDNREYGAFF
TRBD1	TRBV27	TRBJ1-6	.	TGTGCCAGCAGTTTATCTCTGGGGACAGGGAATTCACCCCTCCACTTT	CASSLSLGTGNSPLHF
.	TRBV5-4	TRBJ1-3	.	TGTGCCAGCAGCTTGGGGACAGTAGAAAACACCATATATTTT	CASSLGTVENTIYF
.	TRBV27	TRBJ1-2	once	TGTGCCAGCAGTTTAACAAGGGGAATCGGCTATGGCTACACCTTC	CASSLTRGIGYGYTF
.	TRBV5-4	TRBJ2-3	.	TGTGCCAGCAGCTTGGTTGGCAGTCGCTTCACAGATACGCAGTATTTT	CASSLVGSRFTDTQYF
TRBD1	TRBV28	TRBJ1-1	.	TGTGCCAGCAGTTTCCCAGGGGGGAGAACTGAAGCTTTCTTT	CASSFPGGRTEAFF
TRBD2	TRBV9	TRBJ2-1	.	TGTGCCAGCAGCCCAGGGACTAGCGGGAGGGTTGAGCAGTTCTTC	CASSPGTSGRVEQFF
.	TRBV4-3	TRBJ1-5	.	TGCGCCAGCAGCGTCCACACAGGGCTCAATCAGCCCCAGCATTTT	CASSVHTGLNQPQHF
TRBD2	TRBV6-2/TRBV6-3	TRBJ2-5	few	TGTGCCAGCAGTTATGAATCTAGCGGGAGGGAGACCCAGTACTTC	CASSYESSGRETQYF
TRBD1	TRBV4-1	TRBJ1-4	few	TGCGCCAGCAGCCAAGTCCAACAGGGGCTTAATGAAAAACTGTTTTTT	CASSQVQQGLNEKLFF
.	TRBV18	TRBJ2-3	.	TGTGCCAGCTCACCAAAAGGGGACACAGATACGCAGTATTTT	CASSPKGDTDTQYF